One sample yielded the 8 T cell receptor beta chains listed below, sequenced in a study of CD8 T cells in ankylosing spondylitis (dated by TCRdb to about 2017). Here is what the overall study found, with its caveats: A TCR beta motif of roughly 8 highly homologous amino acid variants appeared characteristic of blood from ankylosing spondylitis patients.

These receptors' antigens are unknown. Receptor amplification or capture employed 5' RACE. Instrument used: Illumina HiSeq 2500. TCRdb redid the processing of the public reads, applying fastp at Q25 and MiXCR, and retained in-frame beta chains. Rows are unified per CDR3 protein, each entry keeping the most common DNA and genes. The sample profile shows roughly 700,000 distinct CDR3 sequences; 15% to 20% of them were found once. Jointly, the top ten make up 15% to 20% of the sample. The sample taken for sequencing was blood, either unsorted or a sorted T cell fraction (not recorded which). The source is a male donor with ankylosing spondylitis.

The genes are TRBV12-3 or TRBV12-4 and TRBJ1-2; 8 bases line up with TRBD1. The CDR3 loop spans 12 amino acids. V lost 6 bases to trimming and J lost 7 bases; unmatched junction nucleotides: 4. The CDR3 here is CASSRTGFGYTF. The CDR3 DNA reads TGTGCCAGCAGCCGGACAGGGTTTGGCTACACCTTC.

The chain links TRBV7-3 to TRBJ2-1; 10 bases agree with TRBD1. This CDR3 has 17 amino acids. The germline gives CDR1 SGHTA, CDR2 FQGTGA. V shed 5 bases and J 5 bases; nucleotides not matched to a gene: 12. The CDR3 bases are TGTGCCAGCAGCGAAAGTCCTCCCGGGACAGGGGACAATGAGCAGTTCTTC. This gives the protein CASSESPPGTGDNEQFF.

This clonotype was observed a handful of times. The V call is TRBV12-3 or TRBV12-4, the J call TRBJ1-6; the D gene is possibly TRBD1 (5 bases). Trimming took 5 bases from V and 6 from J, leaving 11 bases between them. CDR3 length equals 14 residues. The CDR3 bases are TGTGCCAGCAGTGACGACAGAGCTAATTCACCCCTCCACTTT. Encoded protein: CASSDDRANSPLHF.

The chain links TRBV27 to TRBJ1-2; D remains unclear. The germline V gene has CDR1 MNHEY and CDR2 SMNVEV (reference sequence). The length of the CDR3 is 13 residues. Trimming stripped 2 bases from V and 8 bases from J, with 12 bases between. This CDR3 reads CASSLDGLEGYTF. The CDR3 DNA follows: TGTGCCAGCAGTTTAGACGGACTAGAGGGCTACACCTTC.

In its sample, this clonotype was seen a few times. This CDR3 is CASSVGALAGGPYNEQFF. CDR3 DNA sequence: TGTGCCAGCAGCGTAGGAGCACTAGCGGGAGGACCGTACAATGAGCAGTTCTTC. This chain joins TRBV9 and TRBJ2-1; 12 bases are a match to TRBD2. Germline assignment: CDR1 SGDLS and CDR2 YYNGEE. J lost 4 bases, V lost 0 bases, and 8 bases had no gene match. The CDR3 is 18 amino acids.

The chain is built from TRBV12-3 or TRBV12-4 and TRBJ2-2; TRBD1 is a possible D gene (5 bases). V lost 4 bases and J lost 7, with 10 bases in between. The CDR3 contains 13 residues. In DNA form, the CDR3 reads TGTGCCAGCAGTTCAGGGTGGGGCGGGGAGCTGTTTTTT. Its translation: CASSSGWGGELFF.

This chain connects TRBV7-3 to TRBJ2-1; a possible D gene is TRBD1 (6 bases). CDR1 and CDR2 from the germline V gene are SGHTA and FQGTGA. CDR3 length: 15 residues. Trimming cost V 4 bases and J 9 bases, with 19 bases left between them. The CDR3 DNA sequence: TGTGCCAGCAGCTGGGGGCCCCCGTTGCCAGGTGAGCAGTTCTTC. Protein: CASSWGPPLPGEQFF. The variable domain in full, with the rest retrieved from reference TRBV7-3 and TRBJ2-1, is GAGVSQTPSNKVTEKGKYVELRCDPISGHTALYWYRQSLGQGPEFLIYFQGTGAADDSGLPNDRFFAVRPEGSVSTLKIQRTERGDSAVYLCASSWGPPLPGEQFFGPGTRLTVL.

This clonotype was detected many times. The genes are TRBV15 and TRBJ2-3; no clear D gene. Germline CDR1 is LNHNV and CDR2 is YYDKDF (reference sequence). V dropped 1 base and J dropped 0 bases, with 8 bases sitting between them. The CDR3 is 15 amino acids. The CDR3 reads CATSRVSHSTDTQYF. CDR3 DNA sequence: TGTGCCACCAGCAGAGTCTCCCATAGCACAGATACGCAGTATTTT.